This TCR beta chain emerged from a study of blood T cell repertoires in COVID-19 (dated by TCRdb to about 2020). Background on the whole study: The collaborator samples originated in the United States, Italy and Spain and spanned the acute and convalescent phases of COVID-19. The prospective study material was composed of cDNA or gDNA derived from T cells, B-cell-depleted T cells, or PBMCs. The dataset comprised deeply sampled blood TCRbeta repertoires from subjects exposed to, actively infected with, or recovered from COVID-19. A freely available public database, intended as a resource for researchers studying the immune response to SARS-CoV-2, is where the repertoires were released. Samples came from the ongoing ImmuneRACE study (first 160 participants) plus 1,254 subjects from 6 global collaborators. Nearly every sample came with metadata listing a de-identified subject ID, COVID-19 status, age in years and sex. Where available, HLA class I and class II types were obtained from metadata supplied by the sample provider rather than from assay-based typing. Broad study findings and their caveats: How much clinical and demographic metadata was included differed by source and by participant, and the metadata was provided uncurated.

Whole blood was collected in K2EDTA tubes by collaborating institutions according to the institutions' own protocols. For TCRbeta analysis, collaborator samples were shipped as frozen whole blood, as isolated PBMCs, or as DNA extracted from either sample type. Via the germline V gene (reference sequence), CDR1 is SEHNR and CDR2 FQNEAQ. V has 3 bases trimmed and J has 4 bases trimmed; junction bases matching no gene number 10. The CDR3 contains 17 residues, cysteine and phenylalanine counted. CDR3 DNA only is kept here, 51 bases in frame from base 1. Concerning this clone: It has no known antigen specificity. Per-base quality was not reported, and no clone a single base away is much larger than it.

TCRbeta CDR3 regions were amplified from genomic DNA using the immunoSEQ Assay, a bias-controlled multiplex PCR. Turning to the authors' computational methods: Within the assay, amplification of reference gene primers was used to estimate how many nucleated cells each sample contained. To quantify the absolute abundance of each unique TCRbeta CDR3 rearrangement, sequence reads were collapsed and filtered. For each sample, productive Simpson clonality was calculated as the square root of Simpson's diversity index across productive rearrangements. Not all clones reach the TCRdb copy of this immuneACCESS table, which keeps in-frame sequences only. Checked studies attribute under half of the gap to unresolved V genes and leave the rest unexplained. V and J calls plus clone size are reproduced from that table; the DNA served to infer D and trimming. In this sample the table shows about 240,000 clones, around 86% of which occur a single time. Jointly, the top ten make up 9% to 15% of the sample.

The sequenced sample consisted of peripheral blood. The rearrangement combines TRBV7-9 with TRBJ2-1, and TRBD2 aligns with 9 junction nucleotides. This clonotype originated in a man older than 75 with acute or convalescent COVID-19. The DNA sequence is TGTGCCAGCAGCTTCGGGGGCCTAGCGGGGAAATACAATGAGCAGTTCTTC. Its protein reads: CASSFGGLAGKYNEQFF. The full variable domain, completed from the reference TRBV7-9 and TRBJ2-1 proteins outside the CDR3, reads DTGVSQNPRHKITKRGQNVTFRCDPISEHNRLYWYRQTLGQGPEFLTYFQNEAQLEKSRLLSDRFSAERPKGSFSTLEIQRTEQGDSAMYLCASSFGGLAGKYNEQFFGPGTRLTVL.